Listed below are T cell receptor beta chains from one sample, sequenced in a study of blood T cells in healthy people across ages. TCRdb ran MiXCR on the 5' RACE reads and lists one entry per CDR3 protein. The sample records around 780,000 distinct CDR3 sequences, approximately 53% being singletons. The material sequenced was blood. All receptors derive from a man aged 35 to 55 in good health. Each CDR3 is given with its conserved first and last residue. D genes are given only for firm matches. A clone size is listed for some rows: how often the clone was seen (once, few, many), or a class if it is expanded.

>TRBJ2-1|-|TRBV11-3|-
TGTGCCAGCAGCTTGGCATTCTCCTACAATGAGCAGTTCTTC
CASSLAFSYNEQFF
>TRBJ2-7|TRBD2|TRBV5-1|-
TGCGCCAGCAGCTTGGATTCGGGGGGTATGCCCTACGAGCAGTACTTC
CASSLDSGGMPYEQYF
>TRBJ1-6|-|TRBV27|-
TGTGCCAGCAGTTTATCGTCAGAGACACCCCTCCACTTT
CASSLSSETPLHF
>TRBJ2-5|-|TRBV6-5|once
TGTGCCAGCAGTTACCGGCTTGGGCAGGGTTCCCAGTTTTCGCAAGAGACCCAGTACTTC
CASSYRLGQGSQFSQETQYF
>TRBJ2-1|-|TRBV6-5|-
TGTGCCAGCCTCCCCAGTGGCGGCCGATACAATGAGCAGTTCTTC
CASLPSGGRYNEQFF
>TRBJ2-6|-|TRBV12-3/TRBV12-4|-
TGTGCCAGCAGACGTGGGGAAGCTGGGGCCAACGTCCTGACTTTC
CASRRGEAGANVLTF
>TRBJ1-6|-|TRBV5-1|-
TGCGCCAGCAGCTCGTCAGGGAGGTCTGATAATTCACCCCTCCACTTT
CASSSSGRSDNSPLHF
>TRBJ2-1|-|TRBV6-5|-
TGTGCCAACAGCCCCGGTGGGCGTGATGAGCAGTTCTTC
CANSPGGRDEQFF
>TRBJ2-4|-|TRBV6-2/TRBV6-3|many
TGTGCCAGCAGAATAAAATCGGAAAACATTCAGTACTTC
CASRIKSENIQYF
>TRBJ2-3|TRBD1|TRBV29-1|many
TGCAGCGTCCGGGACAGGGGATTCACAGATACGCAGTATTTT
CSVRDRGFTDTQYF
>TRBJ2-3|-|TRBV9|-
TGTGCCAGCAGCGTAGCTGGAGGGGAGAGACATACGCAGTATTTT
CASSVAGGERHTQYF
>TRBJ2-7|-|TRBV12-3/TRBV12-4|few
TGTGCCAGCGGATGGTTGGGGTCCTACGAGCAGTACTTC
CASGWLGSYEQYF
>TRBJ1-2|-|TRBV28|-
TGTGCCAGCAGTTTGGGCCGGTGGGGCTATGGCTACACCTTC
CASSLGRWGYGYTF
>TRBJ2-7|TRBD1|TRBV7-6|-
TGTGCCAGCAGCTTTCCCCGCGGGGGGGACAGGGGGGTAGATGAGCAGTACTTC
CASSFPRGGDRGVDEQYF
>TRBJ2-5|TRBD2|TRBV10-3|few
TGTGCCATCAGATTATCGATGACTAGCGGCGAGACCCAGTACTTC
CAIRLSMTSGETQYF
>TRBJ2-7|-|TRBV28|few
TGTGCAGGGGGTGGCGGGGCCTCCTACGAGCAGTACTTC
CAGGGGASYEQYF
>TRBJ2-3|TRBD2|TRBV7-9|-
TGTGCCAGCAGTCACGGGACTAGCTCACATACGCAGTATTTT
CASSHGTSSHTQYF
>TRBJ2-7|TRBD2|TRBV4-3|-
TGCACCAGCAGCCAAATACTAGCGTCGAGCGAGCAGTACTTC
CTSSQILASSEQYF
>TRBJ2-5|TRBD2|TRBV20-1|-
TGCAGTGCTAGAGAGCTAGCGGCTTTTCAAGAGACCCAGTACTTC
CSARELAAFQETQYF
>TRBJ1-5|-|TRBV27|once
TGTGCCAGCAGTTTATCCAGGGACGGAAGGAATCAGCCCCAGCATTTT
CASSLSRDGRNQPQHF
>TRBJ2-2|-|TRBV25-1|-
TGTGCCAGCAGTGAATTCGAGCTCGAGGACACCGGGGAGCTGTTTTTT
CASSEFELEDTGELFF
>TRBJ1-1|-|TRBV9|-
TGTGCCAGCAGCGTAGCTTACGAAGTGGACAGAAACACTGAAGCTTTCTTT
CASSVAYEVDRNTEAFF
>TRBJ2-2|-|TRBV27|many
TGTGCCAGCAGTTTTACGCTAGCCGGGGAGCTGTTTTTT
CASSFTLAGELFF
>TRBJ2-3|-|TRBV20-1|-
TGCAGTGCTAGAGGGTTGGGCGGGGTAACCGTTTCTAGCACAGATACGCAGTATTTT
CSARGLGGVTVSSTDTQYF
>TRBJ2-7|TRBD1|TRBV20-1|few
TGCAGTGCTAGAGTCCCGGGACAGGGTACCGGCGAGCAGTACTTC
CSARVPGQGTGEQYF
>TRBJ2-5|TRBD1|TRBV27|-
TGTGCCAGCAGTGGCCGGGACAGGGGCCTTCAAGAGACCCAGTACTTC
CASSGRDRGLQETQYF
>TRBJ1-2|TRBD1|TRBV10-3|-
TGTGCCATCAGTGAGGACAGGGATAGCTATGGCTACACCTTC
CAISEDRDSYGYTF
>TRBJ1-4|-|TRBV27|-
TGTGCCAGCAGGAGCATTCTACGAGGGCTTGATGAAAAACTGTTTTTT
CASRSILRGLDEKLFF
>TRBJ2-7|TRBD2|TRBV6-5|-
TGTGCCAGCAGTTATCTAGCGGGGGGGAGCTCCTACGAGCAGTACTTC
CASSYLAGGSSYEQYF
>TRBJ2-6|-|TRBV6-2/TRBV6-3|few
TGTGCCAGCTGGTCCGGGCTTGGGGCCAACGTCCTGACTTTC
CASWSGLGANVLTF
>TRBJ2-7|-|TRBV9|-
TGTGCCAGCAGCGTAGGTCGGCCGCCCTACGAGCAGTACTTC
CASSVGRPPYEQYF
>TRBJ1-2|-|TRBV6-2/TRBV6-3|-
TGTGCCAGCAGGACAGCGGCATATGCGAGTGGCTACACCTTC
CASRTAAYASGYTF
>TRBJ1-1|-|TRBV29-1|-
TGCAGCGTTGAGGGTTTCCTCCGGGACGCCCTGGGCGGGAACACTGAAGCTTTCTTT
CSVEGFLRDALGGNTEAFF
>TRBJ2-4|-|TRBV29-1|few
TGCAGCGTTGACAGGGAAGTAGTCAAAAACATTCAGTACTTC
CSVDREVVKNIQYF
>TRBJ2-5|-|TRBV7-3|-
TGTGCCAGCAGCTTCCCGGGACTGCGGGGTATAGAGACCCAGTACTTC
CASSFPGLRGIETQYF
>TRBJ1-2|TRBD1|TRBV29-1|-
TGCAGCGTAACAGGACAGGGCTATGGCTACACCTTC
CSVTGQGYGYTF
>TRBJ2-2|-|TRBV27|-
TGTGCCAGCAGCTACCTAGGGCCCGGGGAGCTGTTTTTT
CASSYLGPGELFF
>TRBJ2-2|-|TRBV7-2|-
TGTGCCAGCAGCTTATATAACTTTCGAAACACCGGGGAGCTGTTTTTT
CASSLYNFRNTGELFF
>TRBJ2-1|TRBD2|TRBV6-2/TRBV6-3|-
TGTGCCAGCAGTCACTCTCCGGGACTAGCGGGGAAAATTGAGCAGTTCTTC
CASSHSPGLAGKIEQFF
>TRBJ2-7|TRBD2|TRBV7-2|-
TGTGCCAGCAGCTTAGAAGCGGGGGGGCGGTACGAGCAGTACTTC
CASSLEAGGRYEQYF
>TRBJ2-1|-|TRBV20-1|-
TGCAGTGCTAGGAGCCCGGTCTCCTACAATGAGCAGTTCTTC
CSARSPVSYNEQFF
>TRBJ2-1|TRBD2|TRBV15|-
TGTGCCACCAGCAGAGATAAAAGCGGGGGGGCGAATGAGCAGTTCTTC
CATSRDKSGGANEQFF
>TRBJ1-5|TRBD1|TRBV7-2|many
TGTGCCAGCAGCCTTGACAGGGATCAGCCCCAGCATTTT
CASSLDRDQPQHF
>TRBJ1-1|-|TRBV4-1|-
TGCGCCAGCAGCCCGCTGAGCTCCCGCGTTACTGAAGCTTTCTTT
CASSPLSSRVTEAFF
>TRBJ2-1|-|TRBV12-3/TRBV12-4|-
TGCGCCAGCAGTTTTACTGAGGAGCAGTTCTTC
CASSFTEEQFF
>TRBJ2-6|-|TRBV4-3|-
TGCGCCAGCAGCGAGGAACAGGGGACTGCTGGGGCCAACGTCCTGACTTTC
CASSEEQGTAGANVLTF
>TRBJ1-5|-|TRBV6-4|once
TGTGCCAGCAGTGTGTGCAGGGTGTACAATCAGCCCCAGCATTTT
CASSVCRVYNQPQHF
>TRBJ2-1|TRBD1|TRBV28|-
TGTGCCAGCAGTTTAGCCTCTGGGACAGCTTACAATGAGCAGTTCTTC
CASSLASGTAYNEQFF
>TRBJ2-4|-|TRBV3-1|-
TGTGCCAGCAGCCAAGGTCATCTGGGGGTATCCAAAAACATTCAGTACTTC
CASSQGHLGVSKNIQYF
>TRBJ2-7|TRBD1|TRBV9|-
TGTGCCAGCAGCGTAGCAGCGACAGGGGCCTACGAGCAGTACTTC
CASSVAATGAYEQYF
>TRBJ1-6|-|TRBV5-1|-
TGCGCCAGCAGCTTGGAGGCAGACTATAATTCACCCCTCCACTTT
CASSLEADYNSPLHF